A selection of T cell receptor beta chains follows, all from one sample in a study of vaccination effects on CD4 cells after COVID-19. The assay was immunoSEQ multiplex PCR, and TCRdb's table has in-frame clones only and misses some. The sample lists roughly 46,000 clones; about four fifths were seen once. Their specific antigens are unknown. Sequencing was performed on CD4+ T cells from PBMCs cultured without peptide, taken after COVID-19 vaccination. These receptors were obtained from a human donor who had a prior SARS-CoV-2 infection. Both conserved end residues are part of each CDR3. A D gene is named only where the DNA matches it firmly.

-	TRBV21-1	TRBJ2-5	CASSNPHRGGETQYF
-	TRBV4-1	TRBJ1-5	CASSQDRFRGVSNQPQHF
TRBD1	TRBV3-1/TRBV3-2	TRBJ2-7	CASGPTGTYEQYF
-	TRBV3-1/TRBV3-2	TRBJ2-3	CASSQASPGDTQYF
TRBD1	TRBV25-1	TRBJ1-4	CASSDLGGPWGEKLFF
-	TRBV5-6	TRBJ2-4	CASGALGGPPNIQYF
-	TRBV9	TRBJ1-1	CASSVAGQGSREAFF
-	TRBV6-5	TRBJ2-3	CAIIQGGTDTQYF
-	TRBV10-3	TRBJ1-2	CAISDSASYTF
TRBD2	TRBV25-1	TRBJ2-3	CASGTSGRTDTQYF